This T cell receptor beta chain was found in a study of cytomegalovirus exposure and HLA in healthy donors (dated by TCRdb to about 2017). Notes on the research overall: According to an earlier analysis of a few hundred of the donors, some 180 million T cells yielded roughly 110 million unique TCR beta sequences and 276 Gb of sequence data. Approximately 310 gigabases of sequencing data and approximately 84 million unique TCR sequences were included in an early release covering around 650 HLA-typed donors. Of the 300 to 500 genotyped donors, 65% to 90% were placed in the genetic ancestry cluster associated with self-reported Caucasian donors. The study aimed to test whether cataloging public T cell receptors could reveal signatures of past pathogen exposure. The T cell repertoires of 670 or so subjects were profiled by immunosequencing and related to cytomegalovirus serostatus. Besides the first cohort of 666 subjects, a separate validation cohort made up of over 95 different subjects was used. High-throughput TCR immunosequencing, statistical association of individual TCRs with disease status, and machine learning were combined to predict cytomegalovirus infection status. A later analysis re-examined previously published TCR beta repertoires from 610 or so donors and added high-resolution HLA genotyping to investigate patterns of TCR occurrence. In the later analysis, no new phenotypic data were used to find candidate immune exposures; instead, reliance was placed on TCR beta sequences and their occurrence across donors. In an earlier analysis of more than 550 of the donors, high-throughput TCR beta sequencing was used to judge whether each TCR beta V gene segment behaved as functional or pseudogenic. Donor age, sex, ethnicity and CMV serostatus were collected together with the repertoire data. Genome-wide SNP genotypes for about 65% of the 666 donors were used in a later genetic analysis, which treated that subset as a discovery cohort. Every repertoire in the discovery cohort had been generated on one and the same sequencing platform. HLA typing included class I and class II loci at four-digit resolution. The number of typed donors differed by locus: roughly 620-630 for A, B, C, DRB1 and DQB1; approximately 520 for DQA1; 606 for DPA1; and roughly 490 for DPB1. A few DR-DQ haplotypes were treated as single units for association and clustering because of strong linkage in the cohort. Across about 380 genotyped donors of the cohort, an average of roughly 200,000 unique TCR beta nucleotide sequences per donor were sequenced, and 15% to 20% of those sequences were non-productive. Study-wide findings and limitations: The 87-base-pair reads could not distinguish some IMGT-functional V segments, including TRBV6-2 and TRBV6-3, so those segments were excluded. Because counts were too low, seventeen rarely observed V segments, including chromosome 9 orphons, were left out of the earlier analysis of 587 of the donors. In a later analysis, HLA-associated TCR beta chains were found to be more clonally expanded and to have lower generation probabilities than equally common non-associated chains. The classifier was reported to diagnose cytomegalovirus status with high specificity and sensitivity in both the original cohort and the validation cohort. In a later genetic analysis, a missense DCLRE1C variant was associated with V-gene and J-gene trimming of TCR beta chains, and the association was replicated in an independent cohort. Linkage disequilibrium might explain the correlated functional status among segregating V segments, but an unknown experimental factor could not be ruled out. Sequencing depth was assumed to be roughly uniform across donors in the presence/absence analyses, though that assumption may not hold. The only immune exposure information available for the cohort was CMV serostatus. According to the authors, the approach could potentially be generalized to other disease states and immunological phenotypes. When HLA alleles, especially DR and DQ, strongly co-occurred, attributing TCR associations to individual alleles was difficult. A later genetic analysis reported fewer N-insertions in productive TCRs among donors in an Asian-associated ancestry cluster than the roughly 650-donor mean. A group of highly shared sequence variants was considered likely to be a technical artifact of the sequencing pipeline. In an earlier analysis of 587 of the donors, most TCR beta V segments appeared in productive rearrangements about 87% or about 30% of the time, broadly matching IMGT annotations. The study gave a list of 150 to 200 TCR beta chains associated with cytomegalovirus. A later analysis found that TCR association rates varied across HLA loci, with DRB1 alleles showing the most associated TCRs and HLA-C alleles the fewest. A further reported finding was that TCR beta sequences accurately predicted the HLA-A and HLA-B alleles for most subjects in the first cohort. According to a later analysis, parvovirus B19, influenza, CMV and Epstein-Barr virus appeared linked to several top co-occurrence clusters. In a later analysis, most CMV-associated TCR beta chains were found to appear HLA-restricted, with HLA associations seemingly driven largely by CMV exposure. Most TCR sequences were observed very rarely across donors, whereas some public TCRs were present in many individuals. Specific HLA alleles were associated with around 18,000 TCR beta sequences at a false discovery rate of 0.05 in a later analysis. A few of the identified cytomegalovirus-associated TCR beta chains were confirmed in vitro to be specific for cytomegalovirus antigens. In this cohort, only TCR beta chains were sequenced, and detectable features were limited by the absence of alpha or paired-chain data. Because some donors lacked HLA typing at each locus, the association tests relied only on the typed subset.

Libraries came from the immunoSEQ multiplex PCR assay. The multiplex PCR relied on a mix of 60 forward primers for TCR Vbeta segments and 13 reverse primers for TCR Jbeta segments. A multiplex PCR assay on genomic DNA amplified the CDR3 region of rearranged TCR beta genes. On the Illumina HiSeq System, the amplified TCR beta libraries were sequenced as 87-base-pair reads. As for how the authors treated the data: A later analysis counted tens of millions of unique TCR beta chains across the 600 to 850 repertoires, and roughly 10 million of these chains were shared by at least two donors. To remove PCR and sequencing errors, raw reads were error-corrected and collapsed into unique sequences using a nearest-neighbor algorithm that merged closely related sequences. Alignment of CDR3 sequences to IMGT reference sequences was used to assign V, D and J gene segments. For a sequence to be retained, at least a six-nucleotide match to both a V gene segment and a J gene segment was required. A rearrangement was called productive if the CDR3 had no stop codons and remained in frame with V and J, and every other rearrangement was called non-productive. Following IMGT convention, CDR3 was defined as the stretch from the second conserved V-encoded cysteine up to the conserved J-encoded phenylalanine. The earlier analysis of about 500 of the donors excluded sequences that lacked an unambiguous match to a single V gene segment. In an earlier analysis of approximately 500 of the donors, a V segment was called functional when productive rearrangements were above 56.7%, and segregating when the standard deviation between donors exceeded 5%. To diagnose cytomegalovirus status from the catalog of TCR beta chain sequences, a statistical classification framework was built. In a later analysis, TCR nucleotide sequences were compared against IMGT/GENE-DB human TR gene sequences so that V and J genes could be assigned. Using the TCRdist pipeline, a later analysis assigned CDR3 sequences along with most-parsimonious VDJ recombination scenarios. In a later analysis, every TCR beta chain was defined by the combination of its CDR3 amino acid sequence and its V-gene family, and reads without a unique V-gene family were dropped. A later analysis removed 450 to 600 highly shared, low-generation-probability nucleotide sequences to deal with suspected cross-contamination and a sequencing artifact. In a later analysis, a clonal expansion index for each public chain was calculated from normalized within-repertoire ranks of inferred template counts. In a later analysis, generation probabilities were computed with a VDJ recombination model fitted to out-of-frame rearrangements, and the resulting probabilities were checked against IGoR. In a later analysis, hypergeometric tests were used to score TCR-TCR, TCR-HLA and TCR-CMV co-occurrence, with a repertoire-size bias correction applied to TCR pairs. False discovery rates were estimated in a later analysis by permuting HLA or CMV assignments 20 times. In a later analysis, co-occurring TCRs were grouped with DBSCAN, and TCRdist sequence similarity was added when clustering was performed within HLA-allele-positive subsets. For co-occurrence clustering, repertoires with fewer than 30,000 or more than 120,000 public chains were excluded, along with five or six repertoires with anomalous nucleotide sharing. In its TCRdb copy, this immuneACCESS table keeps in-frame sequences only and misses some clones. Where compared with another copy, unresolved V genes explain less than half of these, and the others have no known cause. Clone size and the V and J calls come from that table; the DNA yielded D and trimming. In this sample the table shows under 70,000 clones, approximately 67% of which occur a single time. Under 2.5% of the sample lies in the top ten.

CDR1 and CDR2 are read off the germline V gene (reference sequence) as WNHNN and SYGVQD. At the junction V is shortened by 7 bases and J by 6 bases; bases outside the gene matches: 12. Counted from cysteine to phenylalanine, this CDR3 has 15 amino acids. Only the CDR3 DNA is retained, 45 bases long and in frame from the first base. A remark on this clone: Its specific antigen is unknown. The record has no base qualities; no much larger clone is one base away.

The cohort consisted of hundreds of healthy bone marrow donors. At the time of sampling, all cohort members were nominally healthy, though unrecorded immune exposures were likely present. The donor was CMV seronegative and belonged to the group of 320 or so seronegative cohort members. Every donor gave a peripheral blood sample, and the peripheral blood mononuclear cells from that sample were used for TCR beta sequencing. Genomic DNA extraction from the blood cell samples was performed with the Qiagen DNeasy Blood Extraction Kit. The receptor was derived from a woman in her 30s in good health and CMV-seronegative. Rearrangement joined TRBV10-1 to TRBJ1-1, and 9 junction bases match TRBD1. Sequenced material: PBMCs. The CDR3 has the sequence CASTRDRAVNSEAFF. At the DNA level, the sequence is TGCGCCAGCACCCGGGACAGGGCAGTAAACTCTGAAGCTTTCTTT.